The 8 T cell receptor beta chains below all came from one sample that was sequenced in a study of vaccination and CD4 T cells after COVID-19. Indicated time point: late sampling 161 to 241 days after vaccination in a few convalescent patients. Stated treatment: roughly 11-day PBMC culture with coronavirus spike peptide pools or control peptides (ViraFEST assay). What these receptors recognize is not known. Sequenced with the Oncomine TCR Beta short-read assay was DNA taken from cultured CD4+ T cells. Using its own MiXCR run on the PCR reads, TCRdb lists one record per CDR3 protein. The data contain about 18,000 distinct CDR3 sequences, roughly 49% of them seen just once; the ten biggest clones take up over 20%. The starting material was CD4+ T cells from blood, cultured in vitro, obtained about 7 months after SARS-CoV-2 vaccination. The receptors stem from a human donor who had recovered from COVID-19.

The genes are TRBV11-3 and TRBJ2-1; 9 bases fit TRBD2. The V gene's germline CDR1 is SGHNT and CDR2 YENEEA. The length of the CDR3 is 17 residues. Losses at the gene ends were 6 bases for V and 6 bases for J; bases not matched to a gene: 15. For the CDR3, the DNA is TGTGCCAGCAGTCCCCCCACGGGGCTAGCGGGAAGCAATGAGCAGTTCTTC. Its protein is CASSPPTGLAGSNEQFF.

Comment on this clonotype: The junction does not match germline at one end; this may be a read error. The gene calls are TRBV27 and TRBJ1-6; TRBD1 matches at 11 bases. This CDR3 contains 15 residues. Germline values: CDR1 MNHEY, CDR2 SMNVEV (reference sequence). CDR3 sequence reads: CAGRKGTGGSSPLHF. CDR3 sequence (DNA): TGTGCCGGCAGGAAAGGGACAGGGGGTTCATCACCCCTCCACTTT.

This clonotype was seen once. V gene TRBV7-8 combines with J gene TRBJ1-3; no definite D call. Between the trimmed V and J ends, which lost 5 bases and 0 bases, there was a span of 8 bases. From germline, CDR1 is SGHVS and CDR2 FQNEAQ. The CDR3 length is 14 residues. CDR3 nucleotide sequence: TGTGCCAGCAGCCTCGCCCTCTCTGGAAACACCATATATTTT. Its translation is CASSLALSGNTIYF.

Judged by abundance, this clonotype is medium-sized (0.01 to 0.1%). The V call is TRBV6-1, the J call TRBJ2-1, with 16 positions matching TRBD2. This CDR3 contains 15 residues. V lost 8 bases and J lost 5; bases outside the gene matches: 3. Per germline, CDR1 MNHNS and CDR2 SASEGT. In DNA, the CDR3 is TGTGCCAGCGAGGGACTAGCGGGAGGGCACAATGAGCAGTTCTTC. Translating gives CASEGLAGGHNEQFF.

This clonotype showed up just a few times. CDR3 in amino acids: CASSFGGLYEQYF. CDR3 nucleotides: TGTGCCAGCAGCTTTGGGGGGTTGTACGAGCAGTACTTC. V gene TRBV5-6 combines with J gene TRBJ2-7; possible D gene TRBD2, 6 bases. The CDR3 consists of 13 residues. With 2 bases removed from V and 4 bases from J, the gap between germline ends came to 10 bases. CDR1 is SGHDT and CDR2 is YYEEEE in the germline V gene.

This clonotype was observed a few times. The chain uses TRBV15 and TRBJ1-6; D unresolved. CDR3 size: 13 residues. Germline CDR1 is LNHNV and CDR2 is YYDKDF (reference sequence). V lost 6 bases and J lost 0, with 3 bases in between. CDR3 sequence (DNA): TGTGCCACCAGGCTCTCCTATAATTCACCCCTCCACTTT. Translated, it gives CATRLSYNSPLHF.

The rearrangement links TRBV7-8 to TRBJ1-2; tentatively, D is TRBD1 (6 bases). The CDR3 spans 14 residues. V lost 5 bases, J lost 4 bases, and 14 bases lay in between. Germline V gene data show CDR1 as SGHVS and CDR2 as FQNEAQ. This CDR3 reads CASSIIDRSYGYTF. The CDR3 DNA reads as TGTGCCAGCAGCATCATCGACAGGAGCTATGGCTACACCTTC.

This clonotype was recorded once. The conserved phenylalanine or tryptophan normally closing the CDR3 is absent here, so this likely arose from a read error. The chain carries TRBV5-4 and TRBJ1-1; D unresolved. V dropped 0 bases and J dropped 5 bases, with 5 bases sitting between them. Germline V CDR1 and CDR2: SGHNT, YYREEE (reference sequence). The CDR3 extends over 12 amino acids. The CDR3 coding sequence is TGTGCCAGCAGCTTGGCCAGAACTGAAGCTTTCTCT. This sequence encodes CASSLARTEAFS.